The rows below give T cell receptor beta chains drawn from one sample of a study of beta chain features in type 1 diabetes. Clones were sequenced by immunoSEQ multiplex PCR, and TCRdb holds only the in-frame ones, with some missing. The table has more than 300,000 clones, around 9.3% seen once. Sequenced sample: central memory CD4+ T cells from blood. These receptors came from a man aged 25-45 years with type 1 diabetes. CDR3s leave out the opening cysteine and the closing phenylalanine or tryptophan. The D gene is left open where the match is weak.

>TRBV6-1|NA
ASSEGANTGELF
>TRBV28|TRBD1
ASRHTPGQGASEQY
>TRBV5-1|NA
ASSLAEGIVDTQY
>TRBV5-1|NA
ASSLGVARSSGANVLT
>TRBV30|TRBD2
AWTSGRDTQY
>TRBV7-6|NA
ASSPGDGNTIY
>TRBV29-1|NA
SVVRGLNTEAF
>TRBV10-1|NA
ASSENRLYGYT
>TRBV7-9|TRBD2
ASSSFSGGQETQY
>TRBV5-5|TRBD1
ASSLDRGGGYT
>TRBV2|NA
ASRGEEGSEKLF
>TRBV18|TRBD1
ASSPPGQGSYEQY
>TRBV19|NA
ASSIEGGNQPQH
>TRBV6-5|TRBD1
ASSRQGAVEAF
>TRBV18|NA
ASSPPSDAKNIQY
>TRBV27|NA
ASSRQDMGVEYGYT
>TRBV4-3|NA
ASSPAGRRNEQF
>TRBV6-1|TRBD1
ASNPTGVMTEAF
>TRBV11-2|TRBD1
ASSGQGAGQETQY
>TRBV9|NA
ASSVVPAGADTEAF